This passage covers 19 T cell receptor beta chains from one sample sequenced in a study of tissue T cells after allogeneic stem cell transplantation (dated by TCRdb to 2022 to 2024). This specimen's time point label, per the study, means: human tissue collected at research (rapid) autopsy. The protocol used for the library was the immunoSEQ multiplex PCR assay. Drawn from immuneACCESS, this table holds only the in-frame rearrangements with V and J called that TCRdb kept. Clones are partly lost; checked studies trace under half to an unresolved V gene and leave the rest unexplained. The sample has about 1,600 clones on record, 70% to 90% of them singletons. The ten largest clones add up to roughly 8% of the sample. This specimen consisted of liver tissue, obtained at autopsy. All receptors come from a male patient over 55 with steroid-refractory graft-versus-host disease after an allogeneic stem cell transplant. Some T cells seen after a transplant may have their origin in the graft donor.

The genes are TRBV7-2 and TRBJ2-6, with D possibly TRBD2 on 5 matching bases. Trimming removed 2 bases from V and 0 bases from J, with 5 bases in between. The CDR3 length is 15 residues. The germline V gene has CDR1 SGHTA and CDR2 FQGNSA. The CDR3 DNA sequence: TGTGCCAGCAGCTTAAGCGGCTCTGGGGCCAACGTCCTGACTTTC. The encoded protein is CASSLSGSGANVLTF.

V is TRBV28 and J is TRBJ2-7, with 7 bases fitting TRBD1. The germline CDR1 and CDR2 sequences are MDHEN and SYDVKM. The CDR3 spans 12 residues. After removal of 10 bases from V and 3 bases from J, the junction contained 6 bases not matched to a gene. The CDR3, as DNA: TGTGCCATCGCAGGGGGAGTCTACGAGCAGTACTTC. It is translated as CAIAGGVYEQYF.

The chain joins TRBV6-1 to TRBJ2-3; 11 bases map to TRBD2. There are 16 residues in the CDR3. Germline V CDR1 and CDR2: MNHNS, SASEGT. Trimming at V came to 0 bases and at J to 1 base, leaving 0 bases not matched to a gene. CDR3 sequence: CASSEALAGGTDTQYF. In nucleotides, the CDR3 is TGTGCCAGCAGTGAAGCACTAGCGGGGGGCACAGATACGCAGTATTTT.

The chain links TRBV30 to TRBJ1-1; D might be TRBD1 (5 bases). The CDR3 has 14 residues. Looked up from germline, CDR1 is GTSNPN and CDR2 is SVGIG (reference sequence). The V end was cut by 0 bases, the J end by 0 bases, with 8 bases between. CDR3 nucleotide sequence: TGTGCCTGGAGTGTACTGGGGCTGAACACTGAAGCTTTCTTT. Encoded protein: CAWSVLGLNTEAFF.

J is TRBJ1-1 and V is TRBV5-1, with D unclear. The CDR3 sequence is 15 residues long. Trimming took 3 bases from V and 4 from J, leaving 16 bases between them. Germline CDR1 is SGHRS and CDR2 is YFSETQ. The CDR3 nucleotides read TGCGCCAGCAGCTCCGCCGGAACGAAGGGCACTGAAGCTTTCTTT. The encoded protein is CASSSAGTKGTEAFF.

This clone appeared a few times. The gene calls are TRBV4-2 and TRBJ2-1; tentative D call: TRBD2 (7 bases). V was clipped by 0 bases and J by 7 bases, with 13 bases between them. Germline V gene lookup returns CDR1 LGHNA and CDR2 YNFKEQ. The CDR3 sequence is 15 residues long. The CDR3 nucleotides read TGTGCCAGCAGCCAAGAAATGGGGGGGCCGAATGAGCAGTTCTTC. Its protein product is CASSQEMGGPNEQFF.

This clone was counted only a few times. V gene TRBV6-4 combines with J gene TRBJ1-5; D perhaps matches TRBD1 (5 bases). Germline CDR1 and CDR2: MRHNA and SNTAGT. Trimming removed 2 bases at V and 1 base at J, with 9 bases between. The CDR3 is 15 residues long. CDR3 in DNA: TGTGCCAGCAGTGACAATCCAGGGAGCAATCAGCCCCAGCATTTT. It is translated as CASSDNPGSNQPQHF.

The chain joins TRBV19 to TRBJ1-2; D ambiguous. The CDR3 is made up of 15 amino acids. V lost 6 bases to trimming and J lost 0 bases, with 14 bases between them. The germline CDR1 and CDR2 sequences are LNHDA and SQIVND (reference sequence). CDR3 sequence: CASRRKTEPNYGYTF. The CDR3 nucleotides are TGTGCCAGTAGGAGGAAAACAGAACCTAACTATGGCTACACCTTC.

This sequence joins TRBV5-1 and TRBJ2-2; 7 bases fit TRBD2. Unmatched junction bases numbered 3, after V lost 7 bases and J lost 0 bases. This CDR3 region has 14 residues. Germline CDR1 and CDR2: SGHRS and YFSETQ. The CDR3: CASQREANTGELFF. DNA of the CDR3: TGCGCCAGCCAGCGGGAAGCGAACACCGGGGAGCTGTTTTTT.

The V and J genes are TRBV5-1 and TRBJ2-3; 9 bases map to TRBD2. The V segment lost 4 bases and the J segment 4 bases; nucleotides outside the gene matches: 10. This CDR3 has 16 residues. Germline V gene data show CDR1 as SGHRS and CDR2 as YFSETQ. CDR3 amino acids: CASSQNAGGRSDTQYF. Written as DNA, the CDR3 is TGCGCCAGCAGCCAGAATGCGGGGGGGCGGTCAGATACGCAGTATTTT.

This clone was recorded once. The chain employs TRBV5-4 and TRBJ1-1; D possibly corresponds to TRBD1 (5 bases). The CDR3 extends over 14 amino acids. Trimming pared 4 bases from V and 1 base from J, leaving 11 bases between. Per germline, CDR1 SGHNT and CDR2 YYREEE (reference sequence). The CDR3 nucleotides read TGTGCCAGCAGCCGGGGGGGTGAGAACACTGAAGCTTTCTTT. Translation: CASSRGGENTEAFF.

The genes are TRBV2 and TRBJ1-2, with 7 bases matching TRBD1. V lost 1 base, J lost 8 bases, and 10 bases stayed unmatched. Germline loops: CDR1 SNHLY, CDR2 FYNNEI. This CDR3 comprises 15 residues. CDR3 loop: CASSEGARQGEGYTF. For the CDR3, the DNA is TGTGCCAGCAGTGAAGGGGCGAGACAGGGTGAGGGCTACACCTTC.

This clone was seen more than once but under ten times. This chain joins TRBV6-1 and TRBJ2-1; 10 nucleotides match TRBD2. Unmatched junction bases numbered 1, after V lost 1 base and J lost 4 bases. From germline, CDR1 is MNHNS and CDR2 SASEGT. The CDR3 runs 15 residues. The CDR3 reads CASSEEAGGYNEQFF. In DNA form, the CDR3 reads TGTGCCAGCAGTGAAGAAGCGGGGGGGTACAATGAGCAGTTCTTC.

The chain combines TRBV6-2 or TRBV6-3 with TRBJ2-5; D may be TRBD1 (5 bases). The ends were cut back, 4 bases at V and 4 bases at J, with 13 bases in the middle. The germline gives CDR1 MNHEY, CDR2 SVGEGT. The CDR3 sequence is 14 residues long. The CDR3 sequence is CASSSTDTLETQYF. The CDR3 bases are TGTGCCAGCAGTTCCACGGACACCTTAGAGACCCAGTACTTC.

The chain carries TRBV4-2 and TRBJ2-5; 9 nucleotides agree with TRBD1. Trimming at V came to 1 base and at J to 0 bases, leaving 0 bases not matched to a gene. Germline assignment: CDR1 LGHNA and CDR2 YNFKEQ. CDR3 length: 15 amino acids. CDR3 DNA: TGTGCCAGCAGCCAAGGACAGGGGGACCAAGAGACCCAGTACTTC. Translating gives CASSQGQGDQETQYF.

V and J are TRBV7-9 and TRBJ2-7; D is unresolved. Germline V gene lookup returns CDR1 SEHNR and CDR2 FQNEAQ (reference sequence). This CDR3 is built from 11 residues. V lost 1 base and J lost 6, with 4 bases in between. CDR3 sequence: CASSLEVEQYF. The CDR3 nucleotides are TGTGCCAGCAGCTTAGAGGTCGAGCAGTACTTC.

In regard to this clone: Germline and junction disagree at one end, which may indicate a read error. The rearrangement uses TRBV28 and TRBJ1-4; no clear D. The CDR3 contains 18 residues. Germline CDR1 is MDHEN and CDR2 is SYDVKM. The DNA for the CDR3 is TGTGCCAGCAGTCGGTGGACGGGGTTGAACCCCCCACTCGAAACACTGTTTTTT. It encodes CASSRWTGLNPPLETLFF.

J is TRBJ2-7 and V is TRBV7-2; no definite D call. In germline, CDR1 is SGHTA, CDR2 FQGNSA. V was shortened by 5 bases and J by 2 bases, with 13 bases between the two germline ends. The CDR3 is 14 residues long. The CDR3 here is CASSQDPAPYEQYF. The CDR3 coding sequence is TGTGCCAGCAGCCAGGACCCCGCACCCTACGAGCAGTACTTC.

This clone was observed a handful of times. J is TRBJ2-3 and V is TRBV6-4; TRBD2 matches at 11 bases. CDR1 is MRHNA and CDR2 is SNTAGT in the germline V gene. The CDR3 length is 16 residues. Losses at the gene ends were 0 bases for V and 2 bases for J; bases not matched to a gene: 1. CDR3: CASSDSSGGATDTQYF. CDR3 in DNA: TGTGCCAGCAGTGACTCTAGCGGGGGGGCCACAGATACGCAGTATTTT.